This T cell receptor beta chain was retrieved from a study of T cells in Graves' hyperthyroidism and ophthalmopathy. Study overall: Specimen type is peripheral blood, collected at initial diagnosis prior to any treatment. Findings and caveats of the study: A model of 13 V-J pairs discriminated ophthalmopathy from stable hyperthyroidism. Ophthalmopathy was model-predicted a median 6.5 months pre-onset.

This CDR3 spans 16 amino acids. Germline V gene lookup returns CDR1 MNHEY and CDR2 SVGEGT. Trimming cost V 0 bases and J 7 bases; bases outside gene matches: 8. Regions amplified from RNA transcripts were the TCR beta CDR3 regions. HTBI primers were employed in a first-round RT-PCR of the TCR CDR3. TCRdb ran MiXCR on the multiplex PCR reads and lists one entry per CDR3 protein. The repertoire holds approximately 600,000 distinct CDR3 sequences, with about a sixth as singletons. With regard to this clonotype: Its antigen remains unidentified. A clone one base away is much larger, so this may be a read error.

This sequence originates from a woman younger than 45 with Graves' hyperthyroidism. V and J are TRBV6-2 or TRBV6-3 and TRBJ2-5, with 10 bases aligning to TRBD2. Sequencing used blood. CDR3: CASSYSFGTSVGTQYF. CDR3 coding DNA: TGTGCCAGCAGTTACTCCTTCGGGACTAGCGTGGGGACCCAGTACTTC.